This record looks at one T cell receptor beta chain sequence and its context. The target antigen is unknown. PCR primers comprised 60 Vbeta and 13 Jbeta primers. Some clones are missing from TCRdb's copy, which holds only in-frame ones; the method was immunoSEQ multiplex PCR. The data contain roughly 150,000 clones, approximately 81% of them singletons. This sample stems from a study of cytomegalovirus exposure and HLA in healthy donors. General study findings and limits: Reportedly, diagnosis of cytomegalovirus status by the classifier showed high specificity and sensitivity.

Per the germline V gene, CDR1 is LGHNA and CDR2 is YSLEER. The CDR3 runs 17 residues. Trimming cost V 4 bases and J 2 bases, with 17 bases left between them. The chain links TRBV4-3 to TRBJ2-2; a possible D gene is TRBD1 (6 bases). This TCR derives from a female donor in good health and CMV-seronegative. The sequenced material came from PBMCs. CDR3 DNA: TGCGCCAGCAGCCCACATTCCACAGGGCCTAACACCGGGGAGCTGTTTTTT. Its protein product is CASSPHSTGPNTGELFF.